This T cell receptor beta chain was observed in a study of cytomegalovirus exposure and HLA in healthy donors. PCR amplification relied on 60 Vbeta primers (plus 13 Jbeta primers). This table comes from immunoSEQ multiplex PCR, and its TCRdb copy is limited to in-frame clones, with some not included. The listing contains around 75,000 clones. The germline V and J ends were trimmed by 5 bases and 6 bases, with 16 bases remaining between them. Germline CDR1 and CDR2: GTSNPN and SVGIG (reference sequence). The CDR3 spans 14 residues. On this clone: Its antigen is not known.

Study-wide findings and caveats: The productive fraction for most TCR beta V segments was about 90% or about 30% in an earlier analysis.

The chain uses TRBV30 and TRBJ2-2; D is possibly TRBD2 (5 bases). The clonotype was recovered from a boy younger than 18 in good health and CMV-seronegative. Sequences were obtained from PBMCs. The CDR3 DNA follows: TGTGCCTGGGCACGGGCAAACGGGGCCGGGGAGCTGTTTTTT. It codes for CAWARANGAGELFF.